This is a list of T cell receptor beta chains from one sample in a study of beta chain features in type 1 diabetes. Profiling relied on immunoSEQ multiplex PCR, and the TCRdb table lists in-frame clones only, not all of them. The data contain 150,000 to 190,000 clones, around 8.5% of them singletons. The specimen was central memory CD4+ T cells from blood. These receptor sequences come from a man aged 18 to 30 in good health. Both conserved end residues are part of each CDR3. The order of the fields is clone size, V gene, J gene, D gene, CDR3 length, CDR3 DNA, CDR3 protein. A D gene is named only where the DNA matches it firmly. Some rows mark clone size as missing; the rest say once, few, many or name a class of expanded clone.

>many|TRBV29-1|TRBJ2-5|-|12
TGCAGCGGGATCCTAGCGCAAGAGACCCAGTACTTC
CSGILAQETQYF
>-|TRBV27|TRBJ2-5|TRBD2|17
TGTGCCAGCAGTACCCGCCCGGGAGGGACGGTGTCGGGGGACCAGTACTTC
CASSTRPGGTVSGDQYF
>few|TRBV7-3|TRBJ2-7|-|14
TGTGCCAGCAGCCCGACCGGGACAAACTACGAGCAGTACTTC
CASSPTGTNYEQYF
>many|TRBV16|TRBJ1-2|-|16
TGTGCCAGCAGCCAACATCGGGAGGGGACAAAGCCTGGCTACACCTTC
CASSQHREGTKPGYTF
>many|TRBV5-1|TRBJ1-1|-|15
TGCGCCAGCCGTTCCGTTTCAGTTATGAACACTGAAGCTTTCTTT
CASRSVSVMNTEAFF
>-|TRBV27|TRBJ1-2|-|16
TGTGCCAGCAGTAGACAACTACAGGGTACAAACTATGGCTACACCTTC
CASSRQLQGTNYGYTF
>many|TRBV4-3|TRBJ2-1|-|14
TGCGCCAGCAGCCTAAACCACGGGGGAAATGAGCAGTTCTTC
CASSLNHGGNEQFF
>many|TRBV6-6|TRBJ1-2|-|13
TGTGCCAGCAGTCCTCTCGACAGTGGGGGCTACACCTTC
CASSPLDSGGYTF
>few|TRBV9|TRBJ1-3|-|14
TGTGCCAGTGCCGCTGGGAGGTCTGGAAACACCATATATTTT
CASAAGRSGNTIYF
>few|TRBV27|TRBJ2-1|TRBD1|13
TGTGCCAGCAGGAGACAGGGGTTGGATGAGCAGTTCTTC
CASRRQGLDEQFF
>-|TRBV7-9|TRBJ2-3|TRBD2|16
TGTGCCAGCAGCTTAGGTCCGGGGGGGGCCCCAGATACGCAGTATTTT
CASSLGPGGAPDTQYF
>-|TRBV11-2|TRBJ2-5|-|14
TGTGCCAGCAGCTTAGGATCAGGTGGAGAGACCCAGTACTTC
CASSLGSGGETQYF
>few|TRBV19|TRBJ2-5|TRBD2|15
TGTGCCAGTAGTTCCAGCCCCGGACTAGCTGAGACCCAGTACTTC
CASSSSPGLAETQYF
>once|TRBV19|TRBJ2-7|-|16
TGTGCCAGTAGTCCCCTTCACTACCAGTCTTACTACGAGCAGTACTTC
CASSPLHYQSYYEQYF
>few|TRBV28|TRBJ2-7|-|14
TGTGCCAGCAGTTTATTCAGGGAACCCTACGAGCAGTACTTC
CASSLFREPYEQYF
>-|TRBV19|TRBJ2-1|TRBD2|17
TGTGCCAGTAGTATTCAAGATTCCGGGACTAGTTGGAGTGAGCAGTTCTTC
CASSIQDSGTSWSEQFF
>-|TRBV7-2|TRBJ2-7|-|12
TGTGCCAGCAGCTTAGATGCAGGGGAGCAGTACTTC
CASSLDAGEQYF
>few|TRBV29-1|TRBJ2-3|-|14
TGCAGCGACAATCCGACTACAATCACAGATACGCAGTATTTT
CSDNPTTITDTQYF
>few|TRBV7-8|TRBJ1-5|TRBD1|16
TGTGCCAGCAGCTCCCGAGGGGGGACAGGTAATCCGCCCCAGCATTTT
CASSSRGGTGNPPQHF
>-|TRBV7-3|TRBJ2-1|-|13
TGTGCCAGCAGCTTGAGCTCCTACAATGAGCAGTTCTTC
CASSLSSYNEQFF
>-|TRBV5-4|TRBJ1-2|TRBD1|13
TGCGCCAGCAGCCTGATGACAGGGGGTGGCTACACCTTC
CASSLMTGGGYTF
>-|TRBV27|TRBJ1-2|-|14
TGTGCCAGCAGTCCTACAGGGTCCTCATATGGCTACACCTTC
CASSPTGSSYGYTF
>few|TRBV7-2|TRBJ1-1|-|14
TGTGCCAGCAGGGTTCAACAGGGTAACACTGAAGCTTTCTTT
CASRVQQGNTEAFF
>many|TRBV4-3|TRBJ2-5|-|16
TGCGCCAGCAGCGGAGGGCGGCGGGGGCGGGTGGAGACCCAGTACTTC
CASSGGRRGRVETQYF
>-|TRBV10-3|TRBJ1-2|TRBD1|13
TGTGCCATCAGTGGGGACAGCGGCTATGGCTACACCTTC
CAISGDSGYGYTF
>-|TRBV30|TRBJ1-6|-|13
TGTGCCTGGAGGAGCTCCTATAATTCACCCCTCCACTTT
CAWRSSYNSPLHF
>many|TRBV10-3|TRBJ2-3|-|14
TGTGCCATCAGTGAGGGGCAGGACACAGATACGCAGTATTTT
CAISEGQDTDTQYF
>-|TRBV4-1|TRBJ2-1|TRBD2|19
TGCGCCAGCAGCTCCCGGGGGGTGGGTCGAATTGGCGGGTACAATGAGCAGTTCTTC
CASSSRGVGRIGGYNEQFF
>few|TRBV4-1|TRBJ2-3|TRBD2|15
TGCGCCAGCAGCCGTTTCGGGGGGGCCGTAGATACGCAGTATTTT
CASSRFGGAVDTQYF
>few|TRBV4-2|TRBJ2-7|TRBD1|16
TGTGCCAGCAGCCACACCGGACAGGGCGGTATCTACGAGCAGTACTTC
CASSHTGQGGIYEQYF
>few|TRBV15|TRBJ2-3|TRBD2|17
TGTGCCACCAGTGGGGAAGCGGGGCACCCATGGACAGATACGCAGTATTTT
CATSGEAGHPWTDTQYF